These T cell receptor beta chains were read from a single sample in a study of blood T cell repertoires in COVID-19. Produced via immunoSEQ multiplex PCR; TCRdb's table is partial and in-frame only. The sample has 150,000 to 200,000 clones; about 85% are singletons. The sample was peripheral blood. Source of these receptors: a man aged 35 to 55 with acute or convalescent COVID-19. CDR3s include the opening cysteine and the closing phenylalanine or tryptophan. D genes are given only for firm matches. The size entry is marked missing in some rows and otherwise reads once, few, many or a size class.

NA	TRBV5-6	TRBD1	TRBJ1-2	TGTGCCAGCAGCCCTCAACAGGGGAATGGCTACACCTTC	CASSPQQGNGYTF
NA	TRBV3-1/TRBV3-2	TRBD2	TRBJ2-1	TGTGCCAGCAGCCAAGTAGCGGGGGGGCCGCGGGAGCAGTTCTTC	CASSQVAGGPREQFF
NA	TRBV4-2	NA	TRBJ2-2	TGTGCCAGCAGCCAAGGTGGAACAGGGGGGGGAACCGGGGAGCTGTTTTTT	CASSQGGTGGGTGELFF
NA	TRBV15	TRBD2	TRBJ2-2	TGTGCCACCAGCAGAGACGACTCCTCCCTAGCGGAGAACACCGGGGAGCTGTTTTTT	CATSRDDSSLAENTGELFF
NA	TRBV5-1	NA	TRBJ1-3	TGCGCCAGCAGCTTGGCAGGGATGAGCACCATATATTTT	CASSLAGMSTIYF
NA	TRBV30	NA	TRBJ1-2	TGTGCCTGGAGTGCCCGCCGGGCTAACTATGGCTACACCTTC	CAWSARRANYGYTF
NA	TRBV28	NA	TRBJ1-1	TGTGCCAGCAGTTGGTCGGGGTATAGAGCTGAAGCTTTCTTT	CASSWSGYRAEAFF
once	TRBV19	NA	TRBJ2-6	TGTGCCAGTAGATCCCTGCGGGGTTCCTCTGGGGCCAACGTCCTGACTTTC	CASRSLRGSSGANVLTF
NA	TRBV4-2	NA	TRBJ1-5	TGTGCCAGCAGCCAAGGGACAGAACCGAATCAGCCCCAGCATTTT	CASSQGTEPNQPQHF
NA	TRBV24-1	TRBD1	TRBJ2-5	TGTGCCACCAGTGATTCCCGCCCACTTCGACAGGGGGCGAGAGAGACCCAGTACTTC	CATSDSRPLRQGARETQYF
NA	TRBV4-1	NA	TRBJ2-7	TGCGCCAGCAGCCAAGAATTTACGGGGTTTAGACCCTACGAGCAGTACTTC	CASSQEFTGFRPYEQYF
NA	TRBV5-4	TRBD1	TRBJ1-2	TGTGCCAGCAGCAACAGGGGGCCAGATGGCTACACCTTC	CASSNRGPDGYTF
NA	TRBV3-1/TRBV3-2	NA	TRBJ1-1	TGTGCCAGCAGCCAATACACGGGCACTGAAGCTTTCTTT	CASSQYTGTEAFF
NA	TRBV19	NA	TRBJ1-1	TGTGCCAGTAGTATAGCACCCGGGGGATACACTGAAGCTTTCTTT	CASSIAPGGYTEAFF
NA	TRBV13	NA	TRBJ1-2	TGTGCCAGCAGCTCCTACAGGGTATCCTATGGCTACACCTTC	CASSSYRVSYGYTF
NA	TRBV4-1	TRBD1	TRBJ2-7	TGCGCCAGCAGCTCGCAGGGGGCCCCCCTTGAGCAGTACTTC	CASSSQGAPLEQYF
NA	TRBV7-2	NA	TRBJ2-7	TGTGCCAGCAGCCCCTCCGACAGGACGACCTACGAGCAGTACTTC	CASSPSDRTTYEQYF
NA	TRBV9	NA	TRBJ1-1	TGTGCCAGCAGCGTAGGGATACAGGTGAACACTGAAGCTTTCTTT	CASSVGIQVNTEAFF
once	TRBV9	NA	TRBJ2-1	TGTGCCAGCAGCCCCCGGACATACCAGCAGTTCTTC	CASSPRTYQQFF
NA	TRBV25-1	NA	TRBJ1-2	TGTGCCAGCAGTGAACCTGACAGTCTCGGCTACACCTTC	CASSEPDSLGYTF
NA	TRBV14	TRBD1	TRBJ1-2	TGTGCCAGCAGCCAAACCGGGACAGGGCGTGTCGGCTACACCTTC	CASSQTGTGRVGYTF
NA	TRBV6-5	NA	TRBJ1-1	TGTGCCAGCAGTTATGGGCCGGACACTGAAGCTTTCTTT	CASSYGPDTEAFF
NA	TRBV5-4	TRBD1	TRBJ2-5	TGTGCCAGCAGCTCCCAGACAGGGGAGGCGAAGACCCAGTACTTC	CASSSQTGEAKTQYF
NA	TRBV27	NA	TRBJ1-1	TGTGCCAGTAAAATAAGAGCCCTGGAGGCGCGGATCACTGAAGCTTTCTTT	CASKIRALEARITEAFF
NA	TRBV12-3/TRBV12-4	TRBD1	TRBJ2-7	TGTGCCAGCAGTTTGTACAGGGGGAACGAGCAGTACTTC	CASSLYRGNEQYF
once	TRBV19	NA	TRBJ1-1	TGTGCCAGCAGGGGTGGGTTGAACACTGAAGCTTTCTTT	CASRGGLNTEAFF